This T cell receptor beta chain was retrieved from a study of blood T cell repertoires in COVID-19. Background on the study: Spain, Italy and the United States supplied samples that represented acute and convalescent COVID-19. The cDNA or gDNA used as material had been derived from T cells, B-cell-depleted T cells, or PBMCs.

The CDR3 has 12 residues. Germline V gene data show CDR1 as LGHDT and CDR2 as YNNKEL (reference sequence). Trimming left V 3 bases short and J 10 bases short, with 11 bases between. Per the original methods: Researchers report that nucleated cell counts were estimated from reference gene primer amplification. Here immunoSEQ multiplex PCR was the method, and the copy in TCRdb shows in-frame clones only, minus some. V, J and clone size derive from that table, while D and trimming were established from the DNA sequence. The top ten hold around 14% of the sample, which has more than 150,000 clones, 75% to 90% seen once.

The sequence was obtained from a woman in her thirties or forties with acute or convalescent COVID-19. The sequencing input was peripheral blood. The gene calls are TRBV3-1 (or the pseudogene TRBV3-2) and TRBJ2-3; no clear D gene. The CDR3: CASSQGLRSQYF. Here the CDR3 DNA reads TGTGCCAGCAGCCAGGGCCTCAGATCGCAGTATTTT.